This T cell receptor (beta chain) is from a study of blood T cell repertoires in COVID-19. For the study at large: Donors in the United States, Italy and Spain gave samples during acute or convalescent COVID-19. PBMCs, B-cell-depleted T cells, or T cells were the source of the cDNA or gDNA that made up the material.

Authors' data handling: Estimation of nucleated cell counts was performed using reference gene primer amplification. The assay was immunoSEQ multiplex PCR, and TCRdb's table has in-frame clones only and misses some. D and trimming come from the DNA, and the V and J calls and clone size come from that table. The data contain around 300,000 clones, about 82% of them singletons. CDR1 is SGHRS and CDR2 is YFSETQ in the germline V gene. CDR3 length equals 12 residues. V was trimmed by 2 bases and J by 6 bases, leaving 8 bases between them. Sequenced input: peripheral blood. The TCR originated in a human donor in a cohort sampled during active COVID-19. The V gene is TRBV5-1, the J gene TRBJ1-2; D remains ambiguous. The CDR3 DNA is TGCGCCAGCAGCTTTACAGACCATGGCTACACCTTC. Amino acids: CASSFTDHGYTF.